The rows below give T cell receptor beta chains drawn from one sample of a study of identical twins. In TCRdb, the 5' RACE reads were re-called with MiXCR into one record per CDR3 protein. This table has about 260,000 distinct CDR3 sequences, 5.5% to 7% appearing once. The sample was also reused in another study, on yellow fever vaccine responses in identical twins.

The sequencing sample was made of memory (CD45RO+) T cells sorted from blood. These receptors all come from a young woman in good health. Each CDR3 is given with its conserved first and last residue. The D gene is left open where the match is weak. For some rows the clone size is stated as once, few or many, or as a class when expanded; others skip it.

cdr3_length: 15; d_call: TRBD1; j_call: TRBJ1-5; v_call: TRBV5-1; clone_size: many; cdr3_aa: CASSPTGPGNQPQHF; cdr3_nt: TGCGCCAGCAGCCCGACAGGGCCGGGCAATCAGCCCCAGCATTTT
cdr3_length: 14; d_call: TRBD2; j_call: TRBJ2-5; v_call: TRBV20-1; clone_size: -; cdr3_aa: CSARGRGGGETQYF; cdr3_nt: TGCAGTGCTAGGGGGCGGGGGGGCGGAGAGACCCAGTACTTC
cdr3_length: 10; d_call: -; j_call: TRBJ1-1; v_call: TRBV6-6; clone_size: few; cdr3_aa: CASGGTEAFF; cdr3_nt: TGTGCCAGCGGAGGGACAGAAGCTTTCTTT
cdr3_length: 14; d_call: TRBD1; j_call: TRBJ1-1; v_call: TRBV5-5; clone_size: few; cdr3_aa: CASSLRQGAAEAFF; cdr3_nt: TGTGCCAGCAGCTTGAGACAGGGGGCCGCTGAAGCTTTCTTT
cdr3_length: 16; d_call: -; j_call: TRBJ2-7; v_call: TRBV6-5; clone_size: many; cdr3_aa: CASSYTGTLISYEQYF; cdr3_nt: TGTGCCAGCAGTTACACCGGGACATTAATCTCCTACGAGCAGTACTTC
cdr3_length: 14; d_call: -; j_call: TRBJ2-2; v_call: TRBV20-1; clone_size: -; cdr3_aa: CSARVRGWTGELFF; cdr3_nt: TGCAGTGCTAGGGTTCGGGGGTGGACCGGGGAGCTGTTTTTT
cdr3_length: 13; d_call: -; j_call: TRBJ2-1; v_call: TRBV7-9; clone_size: few; cdr3_aa: CASSLGQAGEQFF; cdr3_nt: TGTGCCAGCAGCTTAGGACAGGCGGGTGAGCAGTTCTTC
cdr3_length: 13; d_call: TRBD1; j_call: TRBJ1-6; v_call: TRBV6-4; clone_size: few; cdr3_aa: CASKTGPNSPLHF; cdr3_nt: TGTGCCAGCAAGACAGGGCCCAATTCACCCCTCCACTTT
cdr3_length: 13; d_call: -; j_call: TRBJ2-1; v_call: TRBV5-6; clone_size: few; cdr3_aa: CASSLRPVGEQFF; cdr3_nt: TGTGCCAGCAGCTTACGTCCAGTGGGTGAGCAGTTCTTC
cdr3_length: 13; d_call: -; j_call: TRBJ1-3; v_call: TRBV7-8; clone_size: -; cdr3_aa: CASGSFSGNTIYF; cdr3_nt: TGTGCCAGCGGGAGCTTCTCTGGAAACACCATATATTTT
cdr3_length: 15; d_call: TRBD2; j_call: TRBJ2-3; v_call: TRBV6-4; clone_size: few; cdr3_aa: CASSSSGGATDTQYF; cdr3_nt: TGTGCCAGCAGTTCTAGCGGGGGGGCCACAGATACGCAGTATTTT
cdr3_length: 15; d_call: -; j_call: TRBJ2-1; v_call: TRBV28; clone_size: -; cdr3_aa: CASSSPLSSYNEQFF; cdr3_nt: TGTGCCAGCAGTTCCCCGCTCAGCTCCTACAATGAGCAGTTCTTC
cdr3_length: 18; d_call: TRBD2; j_call: TRBJ2-1; v_call: TRBV6-1; clone_size: many; cdr3_aa: CASSETLFLGEGGNEQFF; cdr3_nt: TGTGCCAGCAGTGAAACCTTGTTCTTGGGGGAGGGAGGGAATGAGCAGTTCTTC
cdr3_length: 11; d_call: -; j_call: TRBJ1-2; v_call: TRBV12-3/TRBV12-4; clone_size: -; cdr3_aa: CASSSIYGYTF; cdr3_nt: TGTGCCAGCAGTTCTATCTATGGCTACACCTTC
cdr3_length: 19; d_call: -; j_call: TRBJ2-6; v_call: TRBV18; clone_size: many; cdr3_aa: CASSPPGGTLTSGANVLTF; cdr3_nt: TGTGCCAGCTCACCACCCGGAGGAACGCTCACCTCTGGGGCCAACGTCCTGACTTTC
cdr3_length: 13; d_call: TRBD1; j_call: TRBJ1-6; v_call: TRBV27; clone_size: many; cdr3_aa: CASNTGAISPLHF; cdr3_nt: TGTGCCAGCAACACAGGGGCCATTTCACCCCTCCACTTT
cdr3_length: 17; d_call: TRBD2; j_call: TRBJ2-1; v_call: TRBV20-1; clone_size: -; cdr3_aa: CSARDLPSGSTGNEQFF; cdr3_nt: TGCAGTGCTAGAGATCTCCCTAGCGGGAGTACAGGCAATGAGCAGTTCTTC
cdr3_length: 15; d_call: TRBD1; j_call: TRBJ1-4; v_call: TRBV7-2; clone_size: few; cdr3_aa: CASSQPGQGAEKLFF; cdr3_nt: TGTGCCAGCAGTCAACCGGGACAGGGGGCTGAAAAACTGTTTTTT
cdr3_length: 17; d_call: TRBD2; j_call: TRBJ2-2; v_call: TRBV5-1; clone_size: -; cdr3_aa: CASRRTSGRASTGELFF; cdr3_nt: TGCGCCAGCAGACGGACTAGCGGGAGGGCCAGTACCGGGGAGCTGTTTTTT
cdr3_length: 13; d_call: -; j_call: TRBJ2-7; v_call: TRBV4-1; clone_size: few; cdr3_aa: CASSQESWDEQYF; cdr3_nt: TGCGCCAGCAGCCAAGAGTCGTGGGACGAGCAGTACTTC
cdr3_length: 19; d_call: TRBD1; j_call: TRBJ1-6; v_call: TRBV11-2; clone_size: -; cdr3_aa: CASSRGTGGVLDLNSPLHF; cdr3_nt: TGTGCCAGCAGCCGAGGGACAGGGGGCGTCTTGGACCTCAATTCACCCCTCCACTTT
cdr3_length: 14; d_call: -; j_call: TRBJ1-5; v_call: TRBV3-1; clone_size: many; cdr3_aa: CASSQELRNQPQHF; cdr3_nt: TGTGCCAGCAGCCAAGAGTTACGCAATCAGCCCCAGCATTTT
cdr3_length: 13; d_call: -; j_call: TRBJ2-3; v_call: TRBV7-6; clone_size: many; cdr3_aa: CASSFTGSDTQYF; cdr3_nt: TGTGCCAGCAGCTTTACAGGGTCAGATACGCAGTATTTT
cdr3_length: 15; d_call: -; j_call: TRBJ2-5; v_call: TRBV5-1; clone_size: many; cdr3_aa: CASSSITGAQETQYF; cdr3_nt: TGCGCCAGCAGCTCCATCACGGGGGCACAAGAGACCCAGTACTTC
cdr3_length: 15; d_call: -; j_call: TRBJ2-5; v_call: TRBV28; clone_size: many; cdr3_aa: CASSTGPGAKETQYF; cdr3_nt: TGTGCCAGCAGCACGGGTCCGGGGGCTAAAGAGACCCAGTACTTC
cdr3_length: 17; d_call: TRBD1; j_call: TRBJ2-2; v_call: TRBV7-2; clone_size: many; cdr3_aa: CASSLTGGTANTGELFF; cdr3_nt: TGTGCCAGCAGCTTAACAGGGGGCACCGCGAACACCGGGGAGCTGTTTTTT
cdr3_length: 12; d_call: -; j_call: TRBJ2-2; v_call: TRBV5-5; clone_size: once; cdr3_aa: CASKMNTGELFF; cdr3_nt: TGTGCCAGCAAAATGAACACCGGGGAGCTGTTTTTT
cdr3_length: 15; d_call: TRBD2; j_call: TRBJ2-1; v_call: TRBV20-1; clone_size: -; cdr3_aa: CSAPVASGPSGEQFF; cdr3_nt: TGCAGTGCTCCCGTTGCTAGCGGGCCTTCTGGTGAGCAGTTCTTC
cdr3_length: 15; d_call: TRBD1; j_call: TRBJ2-3; v_call: TRBV9; clone_size: few; cdr3_aa: CASSYRDSYTDTQYF; cdr3_nt: TGTGCCAGCAGCTACCGGGACAGCTACACAGATACGCAGTATTTT
cdr3_length: 14; d_call: -; j_call: TRBJ2-1; v_call: TRBV20-1; clone_size: -; cdr3_aa: CSARTRILRNEQFF; cdr3_nt: TGCAGTGCTAGGACTAGAATCCTCAGAAATGAGCAGTTCTTC
cdr3_length: 15; d_call: -; j_call: TRBJ2-3; v_call: TRBV3-1; clone_size: -; cdr3_aa: CASSPNGGALDTQYF; cdr3_nt: TGTGCCAGCAGCCCTAATGGGGGGGCCTTGGATACGCAGTATTTT
cdr3_length: 16; d_call: -; j_call: TRBJ2-5; v_call: TRBV5-1; clone_size: -; cdr3_aa: CASSLGVAEYQETQYF; cdr3_nt: TGCGCCAGCAGCTTGGGGGTAGCGGAGTACCAAGAGACCCAGTACTTC
cdr3_length: 16; d_call: TRBD2; j_call: TRBJ2-1; v_call: TRBV5-1; clone_size: many; cdr3_aa: CASSLLAGGPINEQFF; cdr3_nt: TGCGCCAGCAGCCTGCTAGCGGGGGGGCCGATAAATGAGCAGTTCTTC
cdr3_length: 12; d_call: -; j_call: TRBJ1-2; v_call: TRBV12-3/TRBV12-4; clone_size: -; cdr3_aa: CASSTGARGYTF; cdr3_nt: TGTGCCAGCAGCACCGGGGCCCGGGGCTACACCTTC
cdr3_length: 16; d_call: TRBD1; j_call: TRBJ2-5; v_call: TRBV5-1; clone_size: few; cdr3_aa: CASSFLGTGGQETQYF; cdr3_nt: TGCGCCAGCAGCTTCCTCGGGACAGGGGGCCAAGAGACCCAGTACTTC
cdr3_length: 17; d_call: TRBD1; j_call: TRBJ2-7; v_call: TRBV2; clone_size: few; cdr3_aa: CASNLPRDRTATYEQYF; cdr3_nt: TGTGCCAGCAACCTACCCCGGGACAGGACAGCTACCTACGAGCAGTACTTC
cdr3_length: 13; d_call: -; j_call: TRBJ2-7; v_call: TRBV20-1; clone_size: -; cdr3_aa: CSAKTRITYEQYF; cdr3_nt: TGCAGTGCTAAAACTAGGATAACCTACGAGCAGTACTTC
cdr3_length: 14; d_call: -; j_call: TRBJ1-4; v_call: TRBV20-1; clone_size: few; cdr3_aa: CSAPHKAAGEKLFF; cdr3_nt: TGCAGTGCGCCCCACAAGGCGGCAGGTGAAAAACTGTTTTTT
cdr3_length: 17; d_call: -; j_call: TRBJ1-6; v_call: TRBV20-1; clone_size: few; cdr3_aa: CSARDNGISSYNSPLHF; cdr3_nt: TGCAGTGCTAGAGATAATGGAATAAGCTCCTATAATTCACCCCTCCACTTT
cdr3_length: 18; d_call: TRBD1; j_call: TRBJ1-1; v_call: TRBV6-2/TRBV6-3; clone_size: few; cdr3_aa: CASIPAPGAGTGGVKAFF; cdr3_nt: TGTGCCAGCATCCCAGCCCCGGGGGCCGGGACAGGGGGCGTAAAAGCTTTCTTT
cdr3_length: 14; d_call: -; j_call: TRBJ2-1; v_call: TRBV24-1; clone_size: -; cdr3_aa: CATSDLTAYNEQFF; cdr3_nt: TGTGCCACCAGTGATTTGACGGCGTACAATGAGCAGTTCTTC
cdr3_length: 16; d_call: -; j_call: TRBJ2-2; v_call: TRBV6-5; clone_size: -; cdr3_aa: CASSYLTGGRTGELFF; cdr3_nt: TGTGCCAGCAGTTACTTAACTGGGGGACGAACCGGGGAGCTGTTTTTT
cdr3_length: 13; d_call: -; j_call: TRBJ2-2; v_call: TRBV10-3; clone_size: many; cdr3_aa: CAIKGELLAGLFF; cdr3_nt: TGTGCCATCAAGGGGGAGCTACTAGCCGGGCTGTTTTTT
cdr3_length: 15; d_call: TRBD1; j_call: TRBJ2-5; v_call: TRBV5-1; clone_size: many; cdr3_aa: CASSFGTGTQETQYF; cdr3_nt: TGCGCCAGCAGCTTTGGGACAGGGACACAAGAGACCCAGTACTTC
cdr3_length: 18; d_call: TRBD2; j_call: TRBJ2-1; v_call: TRBV20-1; clone_size: many; cdr3_aa: CSAIGGLAGGSSYNEQFF; cdr3_nt: TGCAGTGCCATTGGGGGACTAGCGGGAGGGAGCTCCTACAATGAGCAGTTCTTC
cdr3_length: 13; d_call: -; j_call: TRBJ2-4; v_call: TRBV4-1; clone_size: -; cdr3_aa: CASSPASKNIQYF; cdr3_nt: TGCGCCAGCAGCCCAGCTTCCAAAAACATTCAGTACTTC
cdr3_length: 13; d_call: -; j_call: TRBJ2-5; v_call: TRBV10-3; clone_size: many; cdr3_aa: CAISVGRQETQYF; cdr3_nt: TGTGCCATCAGTGTCGGCAGGCAAGAGACCCAGTACTTC
cdr3_length: 16; d_call: -; j_call: TRBJ1-4; v_call: TRBV14; clone_size: -; cdr3_aa: CASSHATLATNEKLFF; cdr3_nt: TGTGCCAGCAGCCATGCCACCTTGGCAACTAATGAAAAACTGTTTTTT
cdr3_length: 15; d_call: -; j_call: TRBJ2-1; v_call: TRBV5-1; clone_size: many; cdr3_aa: CASSLGPPARGEQFF; cdr3_nt: TGCGCCAGCAGCTTGGGACCGCCAGCACGCGGTGAGCAGTTCTTC
cdr3_length: 13; d_call: TRBD2; j_call: TRBJ2-3; v_call: TRBV20-1; clone_size: -; cdr3_aa: CSASRDYTDTQYF; cdr3_nt: TGCAGTGCTAGTCGGGACTACACAGATACGCAGTATTTT
cdr3_length: 15; d_call: -; j_call: TRBJ2-1; v_call: TRBV5-6; clone_size: few; cdr3_aa: CASSFNQQMNNEQFF; cdr3_nt: TGTGCCAGCAGCTTTAATCAGCAGATGAACAATGAGCAGTTCTTC
cdr3_length: 15; d_call: TRBD2; j_call: TRBJ2-2; v_call: TRBV20-1; clone_size: few; cdr3_aa: CSARAGTSDGGELFF; cdr3_nt: TGCAGTGCTAGGGCCGGGACTAGCGACGGCGGGGAGCTGTTTTTT
cdr3_length: 14; d_call: -; j_call: TRBJ1-1; v_call: TRBV10-3; clone_size: many; cdr3_aa: CASKRDRGNTEAFF; cdr3_nt: TGTGCCTCAAAGCGCGACCGGGGCAACACTGAAGCTTTCTTT
cdr3_length: 16; d_call: -; j_call: TRBJ1-5; v_call: TRBV24-1; clone_size: few; cdr3_aa: CATSEGGGGNNQPQHF; cdr3_nt: TGTGCCACCAGTGAGGGGGGAGGAGGGAACAATCAGCCCCAGCATTTT
cdr3_length: 16; d_call: -; j_call: TRBJ2-1; v_call: TRBV20-1; clone_size: few; cdr3_aa: CSARDPGRAVLNEQFF; cdr3_nt: TGCAGTGCTAGAGATCCTGGCAGGGCTGTATTGAATGAGCAGTTCTTC